The clone carrying this TCR beta chain has at least ten counts. The antigen is not known. These data come from a study of T cells in Graves' hyperthyroidism and ophthalmopathy. Across the study: Any treatment followed the collection of peripheral blood at initial diagnosis.

The CDR3 runs to 14 residues. Unmatched junction bases numbered 2, after V lost 6 bases and J lost 5 bases. Germline loops: CDR1 MNHEY, CDR2 SMNVEV (reference sequence). Amplified TCR beta CDR3 regions derived from RNA transcripts. The TCR CDR3 was amplified in a first-round RT-PCR using the HTBI primer set. TCRdb used MiXCR to reprocess the multiplex PCR reads, holding one entry per CDR3 protein. The sample contains 450,000 to 650,000 distinct CDR3 sequences, approximately 15% of which appear only once. Findings of the study overall: Expanded thyroid clonotypes (above 0.001) were mostly also found in blood.

The specimen was blood. This clonotype was obtained from a woman aged 18-35 years with Graves' ophthalmopathy. V and J are TRBV27 and TRBJ2-1; 12 bases line up with TRBD1. The DNA for the CDR3 is TGTGCCAGCAGGGGACAGGGGGCAAACAATGAGCAGTTCTTC. Its translation is CASRGQGANNEQFF.